The T cell receptor (beta chain) under discussion was sequenced for a study of CD8 T cells in ankylosing spondylitis. Broader study findings: In ankylosing spondylitis patients, matched synovial fluid reportedly showed significant enrichment of disease-linked clones.

This clonotype was recorded many times. Its target is not known. One entry per CDR3 protein results from TCRdb running MiXCR on the 5' RACE reads. The sample yields some 240,000 distinct CDR3 sequences, roughly 8.6% seen once. The source material was blood, either unsorted or a sorted T cell fraction (not recorded which). This TCR derives from a male donor with ankylosing spondylitis or in good health (not recorded which).

CDR3 nucleotide sequence: TGTGCCAGCAGTTCCCCCCCACTCAAAAACATTCAGTACTTC. Translated: CASSSPPLKNIQYF. The gene calls are TRBV2 and TRBJ2-4; D is ambiguous. Germline V gene lookup returns CDR1 SNHLY and CDR2 FYNNEI. The CDR3 has 14 residues. Trimming pared 5 bases from V and 3 bases from J, leaving 11 bases between.